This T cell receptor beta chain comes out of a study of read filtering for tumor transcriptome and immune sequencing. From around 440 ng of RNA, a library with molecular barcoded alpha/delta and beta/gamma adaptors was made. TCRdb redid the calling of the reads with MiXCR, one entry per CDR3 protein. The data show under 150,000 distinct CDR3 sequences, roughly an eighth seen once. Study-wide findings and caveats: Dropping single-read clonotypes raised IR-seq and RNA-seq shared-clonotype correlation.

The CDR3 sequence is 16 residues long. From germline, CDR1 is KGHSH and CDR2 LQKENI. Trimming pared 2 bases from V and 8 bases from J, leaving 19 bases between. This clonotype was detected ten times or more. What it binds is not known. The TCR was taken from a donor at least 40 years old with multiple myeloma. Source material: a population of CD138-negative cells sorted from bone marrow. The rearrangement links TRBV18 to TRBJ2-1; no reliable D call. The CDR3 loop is CASSPIQAEYSDEQFF. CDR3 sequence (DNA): TGTGCCAGCTCACCAATTCAGGCGGAGTACTCCGATGAGCAGTTCTTC.